One sample yielded the 16 T cell receptor beta chains listed below, sequenced in a study of CD8 T cells in ankylosing spondylitis. TCRdb called the 5' RACE reads again in MiXCR, with one record for every CDR3 protein. Of about 240,000 distinct CDR3 sequences in the sample, about 10% are singletons; the top ten hold around 6.5%. The sequencing sample was made of blood, either unsorted or a sorted T cell fraction (not recorded which). The receptor source for this set is a male donor with ankylosing spondylitis or in good health (not recorded which).

This clonotype was counted between two and nine times. The CDR3 here is CASSFSRTNTYEQYF. The CDR3, as DNA: TGTGCCAGCAGTTTCAGTAGGACAAACACCTACGAGCAGTACTTC. The rearrangement uses TRBV28 and TRBJ2-7, with a weak D call TRBD1 (5 bases). The length of the CDR3 is 15 residues. The germline V gene has CDR1 MDHEN and CDR2 SYDVKM. Trimming took off 3 bases at V and 2 bases at J, with 14 bases between the two ends.

This clonotype has just a few counts. CDR3 sequence reads: CAWSVQGTSVSYEQYF. DNA of the CDR3: TGTGCCTGGAGTGTACAAGGGACTAGCGTTTCCTACGAGCAGTACTTC. The chain employs TRBV30 and TRBJ2-7, with TRBD2 identical over 10 bases. Germline V CDR1 and CDR2: GTSNPN, SVGIG (reference sequence). V was pared by 0 bases and J by 1 base, with 6 bases of the junction left unmatched. CDR3 length: 16 amino acids.

This clonotype was detected a few times. V is TRBV12-3 or TRBV12-4 and J is TRBJ2-1; TRBD1 aligns across 7 bases. The ends lost 0 bases at V and 4 bases at J; junction bases unmatched: 3. The CDR3 contains 15 residues. CDR3 nucleotide sequence: TGTGCCAGCAGTTTAGCTACAGGGGATTACAATGAGCAGTTCTTC. It codes for CASSLATGDYNEQFF.

In its sample, this clonotype was seen many times. The rearrangement joins TRBV12-3 or TRBV12-4 to TRBJ2-3; TRBD2 matches at 9 bases. This CDR3 has 17 residues. V shed 2 bases, J shed 0 bases, and the junction held 6 bases outside the gene matches. The CDR3 here is CASSLLGLAGSTDTQYF. The CDR3 nucleotides are TGTGCCAGCAGTTTATTGGGGCTAGCGGGGAGCACAGATACGCAGTATTTT.

This clonotype has a handful of counts. The chain couples TRBV5-6 to TRBJ2-1; D might be TRBD1 (6 bases). Per germline, CDR1 SGHDT and CDR2 YYEEEE. The ends were cut back, 1 base at V and 10 bases at J, with 12 bases in the middle. The CDR3 runs 13 residues. The CDR3 nucleotides read TGTGCCAGCAGCTTGTGGGGGCCCCCCGAGCAGTTCTTC. This codes for CASSLWGPPEQFF. Filled out from reference TRBV5-6 and TRBJ2-1, the complete variable domain reads DAGVTQSPTHLIKTRGQQVTLRCSPKSGHDTVSWYQQALGQGPQFIFQYYEEEERQRGNFPDRFSGHQFPNYSSELNVNALLLGDSALYLCASSLWGPPEQFFGPGTRLTVL.

This clonotype has ten or more counts. CDR3 residues: CASSLVGAMSSYEQYF. The CDR3 DNA follows: TGTGCCAGCAGCTTAGTTGGGGCCATGAGCTCCTACGAGCAGTACTTC. This chain joins TRBV11-2 and TRBJ2-7, with a possible D match to TRBD1 (5 bases). This CDR3 spans 16 amino acids. V was pared by 1 base and J by 0 bases, with 13 bases between. CDR1 SGHAT and CDR2 FQNNGV come from the germline V gene.

At least ten counts were recorded for this clonotype. V gene TRBV15 combines with J gene TRBJ2-4; D is perhaps TRBD1 (5 bases). V was pared by 0 bases and J by 0 bases, with 15 bases between. Germline V gene data show CDR1 as LNHNV and CDR2 as YYDKDF (reference sequence). This CDR3 is 18 amino acids long. DNA of the CDR3: TGTGCCACCAGCAGAGATTTAGGGGAAAGCCTAGCCAAAAACATTCAGTACTTC. Protein product: CATSRDLGESLAKNIQYF.

There are a few counts of this clonotype. V gene TRBV29-1 combines with J gene TRBJ2-3; the match to TRBD2 covers 10 bases. Germline V gene sequence: CDR1 SQVTM, CDR2 ANQGSEA. This CDR3 has 16 residues. After removal of 0 bases from V and 1 base from J, the junction contained 4 bases not matched to a gene. The CDR3 sequence is CSVEDPLAGGTDTQYF. The CDR3 DNA follows: TGCAGCGTTGAAGATCCGCTAGCGGGAGGCACAGATACGCAGTATTTT.

The chain is built from TRBV2 and TRBJ1-6, with 7 bases fitting TRBD1. The CDR3 extends over 14 amino acids. Germline loops: CDR1 SNHLY, CDR2 FYNNEI. J lost 8 bases, V lost 5 bases, and 6 bases had no gene match. The CDR3 DNA reads TGTGCCAGCAGTTTACAGGGGCCCCATTCACCCCTCCACTTT. Translated, it gives CASSLQGPHSPLHF.

This clonotype was counted at least ten times. This chain uses TRBV5-1 with TRBJ2-2; D not resolved. V lost 5 bases and J 1 base, leaving 6 bases between the germline ends. The CDR3 spans 13 residues. Germline V gene data show CDR1 as SGHRS and CDR2 as YFSETQ. CDR3 amino acids: CASRVLNTGELFF. The CDR3 DNA sequence: TGCGCCAGCAGGGTATTGAACACCGGGGAGCTGTTTTTT. Based on the CDR3 plus reference TRBV5-1 and TRBJ2-2, the full variable domain is KAGVTQTPRYLIKTRGQQVTLSCSPISGHRSVSWYQQTPGQGLQFLFEYFSETQRNKGNFPGRFSGRQFSNSRSEMNVSTLELGDSALYLCASRVLNTGELFFGEGSRLTVL.

This clonotype was seen many times. J is TRBJ1-1 and V is TRBV20-1; D uncertain. CDR3 length: 13 residues. Trimming cost V 6 bases and J 0 bases, with 11 bases left between them. The germline V gene has CDR1 DFQATT and CDR2 SNEGSKA (reference sequence). CDR3 protein: CSALRVVNTEAFF. The CDR3, as DNA: TGCAGTGCCTTAAGGGTCGTGAACACTGAAGCTTTCTTT.

This clonotype has at least ten counts. The chain joins TRBV20-1 to TRBJ2-7, with TRBD2 as a possible D gene (6 bases). Germline V CDR1 and CDR2: DFQATT, SNEGSKA (reference sequence). Between the trimmed V and J ends, which lost 3 bases and 5 bases, there was a span of 17 bases. The CDR3 sequence is 14 residues long. The CDR3 DNA sequence: TGCAGTGCTAGCCTTGGCGGGATGGGACACGAGCAGTACTTC. Protein product: CSASLGGMGHEQYF.

This clonotype showed up many times. The chain employs TRBV7-6 and TRBJ2-7; D gene unclear. Trimming took off 3 bases at V and 4 bases at J, with 10 bases between the two ends. The CDR3 has 13 residues. Looked up from germline, CDR1 is SGHVS and CDR2 is FNYEAQ. The CDR3 bases are TGTGCCAGCAGCTTTGCCTATAAATACGAGCAGTACTTC. It yields the protein CASSFAYKYEQYF.

This clonotype was seen at least ten times. J is TRBJ2-3 and V is TRBV9; 7 nucleotides agree with TRBD2. Unmatched junction bases numbered 4, after V lost 3 bases and J lost 6 bases. The CDR3 is 13 residues long. Germline V gene lookup returns CDR1 SGDLS and CDR2 YYNGEE. The CDR3 protein is CASSDLLADTQYF. In nucleotides, the CDR3 is TGTGCCAGCAGCGACCTACTAGCGGATACGCAGTATTTT.

This clonotype was detected many times. This chain links TRBV20-1 with TRBJ1-5, with 10 bases identical to TRBD1. V was pared by 4 bases and J by 3 bases, with 3 bases of the junction left unmatched. The CDR3 covers 14 residues. Germline V CDR1 and CDR2: DFQATT, SNEGSKA (reference sequence). The CDR3 sequence: CSATGQGVNQPQHF. In DNA form, the CDR3 reads TGCAGTGCTACCGGACAGGGGGTCAATCAGCCCCAGCATTTT.

This clonotype was counted at least ten times. The chain carries TRBV28 and TRBJ2-4; weak D call: TRBD1 (6 bases). From germline, CDR1 is MDHEN and CDR2 SYDVKM. CDR3 length: 14 residues. V gave up 5 bases and J gave up 7 bases, with 15 bases separating them. The CDR3 DNA sequence: TGTGCCAGCAGTACCACAGGGATGGTCAACATTCAGTACTTC. Protein: CASSTTGMVNIQYF.